The 3 T cell receptor beta chains below come from one sample, sequenced in a study of blood T cell repertoires in COVID-19 (dated by TCRdb to the early 2020s). The library was generated by the immunoSEQ multiplex PCR assay. TCRdb re-hosts the immuneACCESS table, in-frame sequences only. Its copies lack some clones; in the studies checked, an unresolved V gene accounts for under half of them, and the cause for the rest is not known. Present in this sample are fewer than 250,000 clones, 83% of which were seen just once. In total, the top ten clones hold more than 5.5% of the sample. Sequencing used peripheral blood. These receptors were obtained from a human donor in a cohort sampled during active COVID-19.

The chain joins TRBV19 to TRBJ2-7; maybe TRBD1 (5 bases). Trimming stripped 3 bases from V and 2 bases from J, with 8 bases between. This CDR3 comprises 13 residues. In germline, CDR1 is LNHDA, CDR2 SQIVND (reference sequence). The CDR3 reads CASSIRVPYEQYF. CDR3 sequence (DNA): TGTGCCAGTAGTATCAGGGTCCCCTACGAGCAGTACTTC.

This clone has ten or more counts. The rearrangement uses TRBV2 and TRBJ1-5; no clear D. The CDR3 sequence is 15 residues long. V lost 1 base and J 0 bases, leaving 7 bases between the germline ends. Germline CDR1 is SNHLY and CDR2 is FYNNEI. CDR3 in amino acids: CASSEVPNSNQPQHF. The CDR3 nucleotides read TGTGCCAGCAGTGAAGTCCCAAATAGCAATCAGCCCCAGCATTTT.

The chain couples TRBV9 to TRBJ1-1; 7 bases match TRBD1. The CDR3 extends over 15 amino acids. Germline CDR1 and CDR2: SGDLS and YYNGEE. The trim removed 3 bases at V and 0 bases at J, leaving 5 bases unmatched. The CDR3 nucleotides read TGTGCCAGCAGCGGACAGGGAGGTCTGAACACTGAAGCTTTCTTT. It is translated as CASSGQGGLNTEAFF. Together with reference TRBV9 and TRBJ1-1, the CDR3 gives the full variable domain: DSGVTQTPKHLITATGQRVTLRCSPRSGDLSVYWYQQSLDQGLQFLIQYYNGEERAKGNILERFSAQQFPDLHSELNLSSLELGDSALYFCASSGQGGLNTEAFFGQGTRLTVV.